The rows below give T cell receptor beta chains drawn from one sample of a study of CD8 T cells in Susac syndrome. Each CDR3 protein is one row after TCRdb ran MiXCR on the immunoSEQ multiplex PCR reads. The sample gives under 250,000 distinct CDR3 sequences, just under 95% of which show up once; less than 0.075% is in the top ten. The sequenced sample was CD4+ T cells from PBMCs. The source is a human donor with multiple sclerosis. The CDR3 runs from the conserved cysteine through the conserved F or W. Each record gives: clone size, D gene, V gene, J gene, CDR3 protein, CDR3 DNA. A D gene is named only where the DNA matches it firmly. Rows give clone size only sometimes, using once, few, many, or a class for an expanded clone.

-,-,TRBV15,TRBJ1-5,CATSRAGVGQPQHF,TGTGCCACCAGCAGGGCGGGGGTTGGTCAGCCCCAGCATTTT
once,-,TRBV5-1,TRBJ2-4,CASTTGGARNIQYF,TGCGCCAGTACTACAGGGGGGGCTCGGAACATTCAGTACTTC
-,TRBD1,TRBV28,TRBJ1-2,CASSLDRVGGYTF,TGTGCCAGCAGTCTCGACAGGGTTGGTGGCTACACCTTC
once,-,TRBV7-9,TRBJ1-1,CASQKARENTEAFF,TGTGCGAGCCAAAAGGCCAGGGAGAACACTGAAGCTTTCTTT
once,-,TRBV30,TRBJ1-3,CAWSVLGSGNTIYF,TGTGCCTGGAGTGTCTTGGGCTCTGGAAACACCATATATTTT
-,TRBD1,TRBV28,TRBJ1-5,CASSLGQVGQPQHF,TGTGCCAGCAGTCTCGGACAGGTCGGACAGCCCCAGCATTTT
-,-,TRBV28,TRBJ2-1,CASTERYNEQFF,TGTGCCAGCACAGAGCGGTACAATGAGCAGTTCTTC
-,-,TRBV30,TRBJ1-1,CAWSVLGLRGTEAFF,TGTGCCTGGAGTGTACTGGGGCTGCGGGGCACTGAAGCTTTCTTT
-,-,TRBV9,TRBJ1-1,CASSVGGAGTEAFF,TGTGCCAGCAGCGTTGGGGGGGCGGGCACTGAAGCTTTCTTT
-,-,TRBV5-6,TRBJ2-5,CASSLGLGPQETQYF,TGTGCCAGCAGCTTGGGGCTAGGCCCCCAAGAGACCCAGTACTTC
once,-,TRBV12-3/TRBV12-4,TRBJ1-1,CASSPGGVSEAFF,TGTGCCAGCAGCCCCGGGGGGGTTTCTGAAGCTTTCTTT
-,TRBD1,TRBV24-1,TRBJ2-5,CATSGAGGEGTQYF,TGTGCCACCAGTGGGGCAGGGGGCGAGGGGACCCAGTACTTC
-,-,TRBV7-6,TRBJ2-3,CASSLSRWKTSTDTQYF,TGTGCCAGCAGCCTCTCACGGTGGAAGACTAGCACAGATACGCAGTATTTT
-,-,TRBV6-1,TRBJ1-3,CASSEVPGPSGNTIYF,TGTGCCAGCAGTGAAGTTCCGGGCCCTTCTGGAAACACCATATATTTT
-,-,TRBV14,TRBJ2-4,CASSQAAIQYF,TGTGCCAGCAGCCAAGCCGCGATTCAGTACTTC
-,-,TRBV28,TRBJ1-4,CASRRDTSGAVNEKLFF,TGTGCCAGCAGACGAGACACCTCCGGGGCCGTTAATGAAAAACTGTTTTTT
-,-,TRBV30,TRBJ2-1,CAWSPGGHEQFF,TGTGCCTGGAGTCCCGGTGGTCATGAGCAGTTCTTC
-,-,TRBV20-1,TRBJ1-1,CSAPPGKGLTLKLFF,TGCAGTGCTCCGCCAGGGAAGGGGTTGACACTGAAGCTTTTCTTT
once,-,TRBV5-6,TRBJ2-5,CASSQNEGTQYF,TGTGCCAGCAGCCAGAACGAAGGGACCCAGTACTTC
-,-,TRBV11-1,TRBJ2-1,CASSHDPGVNEQFF,TGTGCCAGCAGCCACGATCCAGGGGTTAATGAGCAGTTCTTC
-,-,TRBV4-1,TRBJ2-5,CASSQDLTLQETQYF,TGCGCCAGCAGCCAAGATCTAACCCTCCAAGAGACCCAGTACTTC
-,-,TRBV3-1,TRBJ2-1,CASSQEPGTASYNEQFF,TGTGCCAGCAGCCAAGAGCCCGGGACGGCTTCCTACAATGAGCAGTTCTTC
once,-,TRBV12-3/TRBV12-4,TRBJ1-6,CASSRDSINSPLHF,TGTGCCAGCAGTCGAGACAGCATTAATTCACCCCTCCACTTT
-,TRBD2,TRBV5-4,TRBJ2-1,CASSFSGSPYNEQFF,TGTGCCAGCAGCTTTAGCGGGAGCCCATACAATGAGCAGTTCTTC
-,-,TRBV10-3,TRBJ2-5,CAISTVQETQYF,TGTGCCATCAGCACCGTACAAGAGACCCAGTACTTC
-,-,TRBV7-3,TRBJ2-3,CASSYTPQDTQYF,TGTGCCAGCAGCTATACCCCTCAAGATACGCAGTATTTT
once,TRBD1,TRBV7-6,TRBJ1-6,CASSLRDRASPLHF,TGTGCCAGCAGCCTCCGGGACAGGGCGTCACCCCTCCACTTT
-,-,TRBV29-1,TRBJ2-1,CSVGWQGHEQFF,TGCAGCGTTGGGTGGCAGGGACATGAGCAGTTCTTC
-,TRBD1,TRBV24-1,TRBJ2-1,CATSDDRDEQFF,TGTGCCACCAGTGATGACAGGGATGAGCAGTTCTTC
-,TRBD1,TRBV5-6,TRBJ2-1,CASSPGQGQKEQFF,TGTGCCAGCAGCCCGGGACAGGGTCAAAAGGAGCAGTTCTTC
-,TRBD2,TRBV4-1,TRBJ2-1,CASSQVGGIGEQFF,TGCGCCAGCAGCCAAGTGGGAGGGATCGGTGAGCAGTTCTTC
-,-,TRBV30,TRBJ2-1,CARDSRRNEQFF,TGTGCCCGGGACTCGCGCAGGAATGAGCAGTTCTTC
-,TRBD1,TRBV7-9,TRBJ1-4,CASSLAGQGEKLFF,TGTGCCAGCAGCTTAGCCGGACAGGGCGAAAAACTGTTTTTT
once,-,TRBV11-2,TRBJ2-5,CASTHIRGDETQYF,TGTGCCAGCACGCATATCAGGGGCGACGAGACCCAGTACTTC
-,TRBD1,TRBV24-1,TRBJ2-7,CATSDPKPGQGTHEQYF,TGTGCCACCAGTGATCCTAAACCGGGACAGGGGACCCACGAGCAGTACTTC
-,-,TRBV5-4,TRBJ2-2,CASSLGLPNTGELFF,TGTGCCAGCAGCTTAGGTCTCCCGAACACCGGGGAGCTGTTTTTT
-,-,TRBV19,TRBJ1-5,CASSIGEQPQHF,TGTGCCAGTAGTATAGGTGAGCAGCCCCAGCATTTT
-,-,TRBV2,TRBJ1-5,CASSVAGQDQPQHF,TGTGCCAGCAGTGTCGCAGGGCAGGATCAGCCCCAGCATTTT
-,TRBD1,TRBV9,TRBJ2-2,CATPPGQQSGELFF,TGTGCCACCCCCCCGGGACAGCAGAGCGGGGAGCTGTTTTTT
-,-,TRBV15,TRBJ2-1,CATSSARYEQFF,TGTGCCACCAGCAGTGCTCGTTATGAGCAGTTCTTC
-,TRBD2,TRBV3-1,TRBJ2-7,CASSQELAGGTGEQYF,TGTGCCAGCAGCCAAGAGCTAGCGGGGGGGACGGGCGAGCAGTACTTC
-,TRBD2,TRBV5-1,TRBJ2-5,CASSQASGGPQETQYF,TGCGCCAGCAGCCAAGCTAGCGGGGGCCCTCAGGAGACCCAGTACTTC
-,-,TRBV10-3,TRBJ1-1,CATQVGNTEAFF,TGTGCCACTCAGGTAGGGAACACTGAAGCTTTCTTT
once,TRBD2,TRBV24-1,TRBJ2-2,CATRAGTSQEYTGELFF,TGTGCCACCAGAGCCGGGACTAGTCAAGAATACACCGGGGAGCTGTTTTTT
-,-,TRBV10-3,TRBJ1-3,CAISEPTLWGNTIYF,TGTGCCATCAGTGAGCCGACTTTGTGGGGAAACACCATATATTTT
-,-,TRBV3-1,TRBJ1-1,CASGTGENTEAFF,TGTGCCAGCGGGACCGGGGAGAACACTGAAGCTTTCTTT
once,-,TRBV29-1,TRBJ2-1,CSVELGLAPGQFF,TGCAGCGTTGAATTAGGGCTAGCGCCCGGGCAGTTCTTC
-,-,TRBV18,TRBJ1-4,CASSPRDGATNEKLFF,TGTGCCAGCTCACCCCGGGACGGTGCAACTAATGAAAAACTGTTTTTT
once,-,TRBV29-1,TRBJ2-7,CSISRTASSYEQYF,TGCAGCATCTCCAGGACAGCGAGCTCCTACGAGCAGTACTTC
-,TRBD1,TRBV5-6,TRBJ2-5,CASSERQGIGETQYF,TGTGCCAGCAGCGAGAGACAGGGAATAGGGGAGACCCAGTACTTC
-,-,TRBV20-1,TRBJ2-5,CSARDSQSDF,TGCAGTGCTAGAGATTCCCAGTCCGACTTC
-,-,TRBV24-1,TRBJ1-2,CATSDTRDRLPNYGYTF,TGTGCCACCAGTGATACCCGAGACCGACTACCTAACTATGGCTACACCTTC
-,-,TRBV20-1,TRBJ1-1,CSAPGHRGTEAFF,TGCAGTGCTCCGGGACATAGGGGGACTGAAGCTTTCTTT
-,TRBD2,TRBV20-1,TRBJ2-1,CSAEERGAYNEQFF,TGCAGTGCTGAAGAGCGGGGGGCCTACAATGAGCAGTTCTTC
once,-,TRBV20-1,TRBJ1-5,CSAQTTGYSNQPQHF,TGCAGTGCTCAAACGACAGGATATAGCAATCAGCCCCAGCATTTT
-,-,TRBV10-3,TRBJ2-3,CATQGGTGITQYF,TGTGCCACTCAAGGGGGGACTGGGATTACGCAGTATTTT